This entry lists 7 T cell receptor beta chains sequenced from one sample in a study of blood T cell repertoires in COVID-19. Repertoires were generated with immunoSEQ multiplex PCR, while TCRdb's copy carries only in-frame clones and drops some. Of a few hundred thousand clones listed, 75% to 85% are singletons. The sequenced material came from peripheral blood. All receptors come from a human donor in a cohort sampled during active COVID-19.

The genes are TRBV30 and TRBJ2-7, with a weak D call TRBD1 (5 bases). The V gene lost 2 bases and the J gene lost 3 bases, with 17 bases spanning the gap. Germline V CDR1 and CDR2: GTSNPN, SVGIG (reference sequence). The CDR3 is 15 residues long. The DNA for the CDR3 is TGTGCCTGGAGTAAACCCAGGGTAGCCCACTACGAGCAGTACTTC. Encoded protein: CAWSKPRVAHYEQYF. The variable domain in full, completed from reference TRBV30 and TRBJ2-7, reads SQTIHQWPATLVQPVGSPLSLECTVEGTSNPNLYWYRQAAGRGLQLLFYSVGIGQISSEVPQNLSASRPQDRQFILSSKKLLLSDSGFYLCAWSKPRVAHYEQYFGPGTRLTVT.

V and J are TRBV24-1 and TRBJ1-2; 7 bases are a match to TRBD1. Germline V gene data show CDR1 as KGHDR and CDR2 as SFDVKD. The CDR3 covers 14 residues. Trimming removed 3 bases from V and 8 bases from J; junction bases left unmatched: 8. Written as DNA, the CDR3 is TGTGCCACCAGTGATACCGGGACAGCAGGAGGCTACACCTTC. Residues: CATSDTGTAGGYTF.

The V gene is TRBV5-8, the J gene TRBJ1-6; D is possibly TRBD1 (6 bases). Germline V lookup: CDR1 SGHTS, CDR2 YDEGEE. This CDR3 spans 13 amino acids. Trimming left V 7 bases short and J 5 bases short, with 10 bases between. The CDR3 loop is CASSTGNNSPLHF. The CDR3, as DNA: TGTGCCAGCTCGACAGGCAATAATTCACCCCTCCACTTT.

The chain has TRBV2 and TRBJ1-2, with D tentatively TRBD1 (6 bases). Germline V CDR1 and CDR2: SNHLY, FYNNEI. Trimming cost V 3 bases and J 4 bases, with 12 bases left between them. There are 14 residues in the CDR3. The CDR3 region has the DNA TGTGCCAGCAGTGATGCGGCAGGGGCCTATGGCTACACCTTC. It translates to CASSDAAGAYGYTF.

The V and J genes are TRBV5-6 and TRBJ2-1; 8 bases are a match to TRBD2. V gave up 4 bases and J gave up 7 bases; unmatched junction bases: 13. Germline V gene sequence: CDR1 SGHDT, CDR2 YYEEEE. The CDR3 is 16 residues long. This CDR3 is CASSIPVGGVRNEQFF. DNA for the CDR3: TGTGCCAGCAGCATCCCCGTCGGGGGGGTTAGGAATGAGCAGTTCTTC.

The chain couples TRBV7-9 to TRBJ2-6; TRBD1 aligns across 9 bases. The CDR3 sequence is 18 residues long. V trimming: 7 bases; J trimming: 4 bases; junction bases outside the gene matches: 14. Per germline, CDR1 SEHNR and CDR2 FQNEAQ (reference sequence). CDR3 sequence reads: CASTPRTGEDPGANVLTF. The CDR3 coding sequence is TGTGCCAGCACCCCACGGACAGGGGAGGATCCCGGGGCCAACGTCCTGACTTTC.

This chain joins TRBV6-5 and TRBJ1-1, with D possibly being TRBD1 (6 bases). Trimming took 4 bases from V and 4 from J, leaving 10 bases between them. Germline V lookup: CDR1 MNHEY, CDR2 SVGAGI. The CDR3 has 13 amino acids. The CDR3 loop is CASSLTGTTEAFF. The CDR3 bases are TGTGCCAGCAGTTTAACAGGGACCACTGAAGCTTTCTTT.